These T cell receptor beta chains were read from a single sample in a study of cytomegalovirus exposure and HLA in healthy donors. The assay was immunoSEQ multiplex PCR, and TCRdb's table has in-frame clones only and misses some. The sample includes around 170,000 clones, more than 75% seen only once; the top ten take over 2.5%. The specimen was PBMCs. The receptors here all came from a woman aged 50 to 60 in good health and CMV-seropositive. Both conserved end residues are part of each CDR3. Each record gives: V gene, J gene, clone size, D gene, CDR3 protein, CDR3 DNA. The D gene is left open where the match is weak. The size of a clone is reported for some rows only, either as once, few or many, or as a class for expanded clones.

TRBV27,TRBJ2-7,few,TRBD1,CASSPRDRSYEQYF,TGTGCCAGCAGTCCCCGGGACAGATCCTACGAGCAGTACTTC
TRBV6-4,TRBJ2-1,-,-,CASSQGHPNEQFF,TGTGCCAGCAGTCAGGGACATCCCAATGAGCAGTTCTTC
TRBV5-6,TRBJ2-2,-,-,CASSLAVNTGELFF,TGTGCCAGCAGCTTAGCGGTGAACACCGGGGAGCTGTTTTTT
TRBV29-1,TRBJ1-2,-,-,CSVALDPSDSNGYTF,TGCAGCGTTGCCCTTGACCCGTCGGACAGCAATGGCTACACCTTC
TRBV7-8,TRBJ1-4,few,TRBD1,CASSLDWTGGNEKLFF,TGTGCCAGCAGCTTAGACTGGACAGGGGGTAATGAAAAACTGTTTTTT
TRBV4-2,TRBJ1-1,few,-,CASSQGKGDFEAFF,TGTGCCAGCAGCCAAGGAAAGGGGGATTTTGAAGCTTTCTTT
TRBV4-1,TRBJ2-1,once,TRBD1,CASSQDLGQPRSYNEQFF,TGCGCCAGCAGCCAAGATTTGGGACAGCCGCGTTCCTACAATGAGCAGTTCTTC
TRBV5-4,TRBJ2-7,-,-,CASSFKGNEQYF,TGTGCCAGCAGCTTCAAGGGGAACGAGCAGTACTTC
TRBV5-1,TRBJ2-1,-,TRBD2,CASSLWTSGNNEQFF,TGCGCCAGCAGCTTGTGGACTAGCGGGAACAATGAGCAGTTCTTC
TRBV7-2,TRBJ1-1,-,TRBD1,CASSSQGAGNTEAFF,TGTGCCAGCAGCTCACAGGGGGCAGGGAACACTGAAGCTTTCTTT
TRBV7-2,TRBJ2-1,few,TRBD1,CASSLAPAQGVEQFF,TGTGCCAGCAGCTTAGCTCCCGCACAGGGGGTTGAGCAGTTCTTC
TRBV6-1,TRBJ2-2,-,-,CASSEGPSGHYTGELFF,TGTGCCAGCAGTGAAGGCCCCTCTGGGCACTACACCGGGGAGCTGTTTTTT
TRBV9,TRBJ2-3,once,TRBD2,CASSVGERGFRRTDTQYF,TGTGCCAGCAGCGTAGGAGAGCGGGGATTCCGTCGCACAGATACGCAGTATTTT
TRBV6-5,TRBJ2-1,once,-,CASSASGLLYNEQFF,TGTGCCAGCAGTGCAAGCGGGTTACTCTACAATGAGCAGTTCTTC
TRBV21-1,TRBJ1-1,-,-,CASSRRGRAFF,TGTGCCAGCAGCAGGAGGGGTAGAGCTTTCTTT
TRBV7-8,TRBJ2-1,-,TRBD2,CASSPGGYNEQFF,TGTGCCAGCAGCCCGGGAGGTTACAATGAGCAGTTCTTC
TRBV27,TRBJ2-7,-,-,CASSVRAMGYEQYF,TGTGCCAGCAGTGTCAGGGCTATGGGCTACGAGCAGTACTTC
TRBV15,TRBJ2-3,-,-,CATSQGGVGTDTQYF,TGTGCCACCAGCCAAGGAGGGGTCGGGACAGATACGCAGTATTTT
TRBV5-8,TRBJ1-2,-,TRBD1,CASRPGTGAYGYTF,TGTGCCAGCAGACCCGGGACAGGGGCCTATGGCTACACCTTC
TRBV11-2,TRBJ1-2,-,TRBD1,CASSLLGQGAGGYTF,TGTGCCAGCAGCTTACTGGGACAGGGGGCCGGGGGCTACACCTTC
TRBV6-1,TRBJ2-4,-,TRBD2,CASTPTSLLNIQYF,TGTGCCAGCACACCGACTAGCCTCTTAAACATTCAGTACTTC
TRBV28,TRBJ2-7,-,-,CASSTQPGEQYF,TGTGCCAGCAGCACACAACCGGGGGAGCAGTACTTC
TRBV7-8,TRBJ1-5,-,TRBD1,CASTAGTGGETQHF,TGTGCCAGCACCGCCGGGACAGGGGGGGAGACCCAGCATTTT
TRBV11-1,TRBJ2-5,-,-,CASSDVTRSRETQYF,TGTGCCAGCAGCGACGTTACTAGGTCGCGTGAGACCCAGTACTTC
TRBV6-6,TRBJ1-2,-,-,CASSFQGTTQGYTF,TGTGCCAGCAGCTTCCAGGGTACCACGCAGGGCTACACCTTC
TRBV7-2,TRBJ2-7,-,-,CASSLGAQGRNGEQYF,TGTGCCAGCAGCTTAGGGGCACAGGGCCGCAATGGCGAGCAGTACTTC
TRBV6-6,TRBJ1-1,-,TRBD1,CASSYTDRKAFF,TGTGCCAGCAGTTACACGGACAGGAAGGCTTTCTTT
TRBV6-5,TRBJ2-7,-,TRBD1,CASSYGRQGVYEQYF,TGTGCCAGCAGTTACGGTCGACAGGGGGTCTACGAGCAGTACTTC
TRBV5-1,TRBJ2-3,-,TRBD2,CASSFRGGADTQYF,TGCGCCAGCAGCTTTCGGGGGGGGGCAGATACGCAGTATTTT
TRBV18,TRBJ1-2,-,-,CASSPRGDYGYTF,TGTGCCAGCTCACCACGGGGGGACTATGGCTACACCTTC
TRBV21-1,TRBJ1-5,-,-,CAAVAKGSNQPQHF,-